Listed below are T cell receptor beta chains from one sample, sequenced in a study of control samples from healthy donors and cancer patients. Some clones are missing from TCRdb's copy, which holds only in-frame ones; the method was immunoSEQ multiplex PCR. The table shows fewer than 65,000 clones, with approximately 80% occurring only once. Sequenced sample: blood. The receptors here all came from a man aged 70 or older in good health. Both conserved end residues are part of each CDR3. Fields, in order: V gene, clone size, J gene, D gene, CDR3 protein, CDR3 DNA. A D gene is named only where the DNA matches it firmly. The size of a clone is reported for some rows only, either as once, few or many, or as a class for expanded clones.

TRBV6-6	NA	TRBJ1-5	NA	CATTVEGQPQHF	TGTGCCACCACCGTAGAGGGTCAGCCCCAGCATTTT
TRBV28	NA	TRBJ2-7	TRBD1	CASRGTGTKQYF	TGTGCCAGCAGGGGGACAGGGACCAAGCAGTACTTC
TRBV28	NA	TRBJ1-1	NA	CASSLKRYTEAFF	TGTGCCAGCAGTTTGAAACGTTACACTGAAGCTTTCTTT
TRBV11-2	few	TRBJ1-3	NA	CASTPSSGRWGNTIYF	TGTGCCAGCACCCCATCCTCGGGCAGGTGGGGAAACACCATATATTTT
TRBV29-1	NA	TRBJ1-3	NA	CSVETPPSGNTIYF	TGCAGCGTTGAAACGCCCCCCTCTGGAAACACCATATATTTT
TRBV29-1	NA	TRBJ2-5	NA	CSVAVDSKGETQYF	TGCAGCGTAGCCGTGGACAGTAAAGGAGAGACCCAGTACTTC
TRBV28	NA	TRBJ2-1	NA	CASSSYSAPRYNEQFF	TGTGCCAGCAGTTCCTATAGCGCTCCGCGCTACAATGAGCAGTTCTTC
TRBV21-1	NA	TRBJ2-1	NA	CASSIRLLTSGFYNEQFF	TGTGCCAGCAGCATACGGTTACTAACTAGCGGGTTTTACAATGAGCAGTTCTTC
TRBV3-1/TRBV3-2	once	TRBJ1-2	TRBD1	CASSHRHDRGRIGYGYTF	TGTGCCAGCAGCCACCGACATGACAGGGGGCGCATCGGCTATGGCTACACCTTC
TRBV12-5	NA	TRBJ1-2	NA	CASGLSFTYRALGYTF	TGTGCTAGTGGTTTGAGCTTCACTTACAGGGCTCTGGGCTACACCTTC
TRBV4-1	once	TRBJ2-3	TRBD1	CASSYSGQFTDTQYF	TGCGCCAGCAGCTATTCGGGACAGTTCACAGATACGCAGTATTTT